A single sample gave rise to the 4 T cell receptor beta chains below, sequenced in a study of Graves' ophthalmopathy and Graves' hyperthyroidism. As the template, RNA transcripts were used to amplify TCR beta CDR3 regions. Second-round multiplex PCR came after first-round RT-PCR with HTBI primers. TCRdb reprocessed the multiplex PCR reads with MiXCR, giving one entry per CDR3 protein. The repertoire includes more than 300,000 distinct CDR3 sequences, approximately 18% of them detected once, and 2.4% sits in the top ten. The sample was peripheral blood. These TCRs come from an adult woman with stable Graves' hyperthyroidism.

This clonotype was recorded at least ten times. CDR3 residues: CSAAGFRSTEAFF. DNA of the CDR3: TGCAGTGCTGCAGGTTTTCGTAGCACTGAAGCTTTCTTT. This chain uses TRBV20-1 with TRBJ1-1, with no clear D. The CDR3 loop spans 13 amino acids. Trimming pared 5 bases from V and 4 bases from J, leaving 14 bases between. Germline V CDR1 and CDR2: DFQATT, SNEGSKA (reference sequence).

This clonotype was observed at least ten times. This CDR3 reads CASTGGQLRQETQYF. The CDR3, as DNA: TGTGCCAGCACCGGGGGACAGCTCCGTCAAGAGACCCAGTACTTC. The gene calls are TRBV6-2 or TRBV6-3 and TRBJ2-5, with a possible D match to TRBD1 (7 bases). The germline CDR1 and CDR2 sequences are MNHEY and SVGEGT. The CDR3 contains 15 residues. V lost 7 bases and J 2 bases, leaving 17 bases between the germline ends.

As for this clonotype: The germline gene is not matched at one end of the junction; a read error may be the cause. The CDR3 reads CASGVGTLNKETKYF. In DNA form, the CDR3 reads TGTGCCAGCGGGGTGGGTACCCTAAACAAAGAGACCAAGTACTTC. This rearrangement joins TRBV5-6 to TRBJ2-5; D gene uncertain. This CDR3 region has 15 residues. Germline V CDR1 and CDR2: SGHDT, YYEEEE.

V usage is TRBV28 and J usage is TRBJ2-5; 13 bases match TRBD2. The CDR3 consists of 15 residues. The V gene end was trimmed by 6 bases and the J gene end by 2 bases; junction bases not matched to a gene: 3. The germline V gene has CDR1 MDHEN and CDR2 SYDVKM. The CDR3 nucleotides are TGTGCCAGCAGCGGGACTAGCGGGGTACAAGAGACCCAGTACTTC. Translating it yields CASSGTSGVQETQYF. The full variable domain, in which reference TRBV28 and TRBJ2-5 provide the parts outside the CDR3, is DVKVTQSSRYLVKRTGEKVFLECVQDMDHENMFWYRQDPGLGLRLIYFSYDVKMKEKGDIPEGYSVSREKKERFSLILESASTNQTSMYLCASSGTSGVQETQYFGPGTRLLVL.